This TCR beta chain was identified in a study of cytomegalovirus exposure and HLA in healthy donors. Study-level findings and limits: Later analysis revealed greater clonal expansion in HLA-associated TCR beta chains than in equally common others.

Points on this clone: Its antigen is not known.

Both 60 Vbeta primers and 13 Jbeta primers went into the PCR. Authors' analysis steps: Counted up in a later analysis, unique TCR beta chains came to about 80 million, with around 9.9 million shared. Sequencing used immunoSEQ multiplex PCR; TCRdb keeps in-frame clones, though not all of them. That table is the source of V, J and clone size, and D and trimming were worked out from the DNA. The sample has about 130,000 clones; the top ten hold 2%. The sample consisted of PBMCs. This sequence originates from a woman aged 55-70 years in good health and CMV-seronegative.

CDR3 amino acids: CATSSDTQPQHF. CDR3 DNA: TGTGCCACCAGCAGCGACACTCAGCCCCAGCATTTT. The chain recombines TRBV15 with TRBJ1-5, with D unresolved. Germline CDR1 is LNHNV and CDR2 is YYDKDF (reference sequence). The V and J ends lost 3 bases and 6 bases respectively, with 6 bases between them. This CDR3 is built from 12 residues.